This TCR beta chain was recovered during a study of OX40 agonist ivuxolimab in advanced cancers. Study as a whole: Six ivuxolimab dose levels, 0.01 to 10 mg/kg, were given intravenously every 2 weeks. General study results and limits: Averaged across samples, CD8+ T cells carried more expanded clones than CD4+ did. Clones of CD4+ and CD8+ blood T cells grew by week 6 at doses of 0.1 to 3.0 mg/kg. Among patients with partial responses at 0.1-3.0 mg/kg, clonal expansion was among the lowest.

Here immunoSEQ multiplex PCR was the method, and the copy in TCRdb shows in-frame clones only, minus some. The sample consists of 66,000 or so clones, approximately 92% of them appearing once. Note on this clone: The antigen remains unidentified.

The junction had 7 bases not matched to a gene; V was cut back by 3 bases and J by 5 bases. This CDR3 spans 15 amino acids. Germline CDR1 is LGHNA and CDR2 is YNFKEQ. Sequenced material: CD4+ or CD8+ T cells sorted from blood, taken in a trial of the OX40 agonist ivuxolimab. The chain couples TRBV4-2 to TRBJ2-5; 9 positions agree with TRBD1. This clonotype was sampled from an adult with an advanced solid tumor such as melanoma, head and neck, liver or kidney cancer. The CDR3: CASSHGQGQWETQYF. The CDR3 DNA sequence: TGTGCCAGCAGCCATGGACAGGGGCAATGGGAGACCCAGTACTTC.